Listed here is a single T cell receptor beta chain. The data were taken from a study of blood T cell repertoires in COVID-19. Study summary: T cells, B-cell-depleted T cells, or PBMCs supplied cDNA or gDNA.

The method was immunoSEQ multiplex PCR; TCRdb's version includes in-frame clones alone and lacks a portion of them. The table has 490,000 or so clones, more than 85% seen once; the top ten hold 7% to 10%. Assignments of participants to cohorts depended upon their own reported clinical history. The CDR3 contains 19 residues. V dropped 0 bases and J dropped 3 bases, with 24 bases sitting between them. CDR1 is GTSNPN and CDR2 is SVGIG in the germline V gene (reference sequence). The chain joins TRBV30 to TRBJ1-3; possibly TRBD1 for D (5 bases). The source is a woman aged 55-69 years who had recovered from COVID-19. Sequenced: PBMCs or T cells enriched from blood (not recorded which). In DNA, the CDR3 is TGTGCCTGGAGTGTACACACCTTAACAGGCAGGCGCTTTGGAAACACCATATATTTT. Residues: CAWSVHTLTGRRFGNTIYF.